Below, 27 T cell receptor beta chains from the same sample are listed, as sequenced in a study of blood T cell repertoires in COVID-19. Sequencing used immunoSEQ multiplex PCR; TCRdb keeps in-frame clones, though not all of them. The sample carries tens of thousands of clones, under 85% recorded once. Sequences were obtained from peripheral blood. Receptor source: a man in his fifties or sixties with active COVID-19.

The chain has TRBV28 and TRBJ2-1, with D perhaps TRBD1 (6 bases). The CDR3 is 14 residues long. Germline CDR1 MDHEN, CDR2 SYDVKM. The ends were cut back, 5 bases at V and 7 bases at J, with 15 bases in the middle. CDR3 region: CASSPARGFNEQFF. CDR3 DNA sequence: TGTGCCAGCAGTCCCGCGAGGGGGTTTAATGAGCAGTTCTTC.

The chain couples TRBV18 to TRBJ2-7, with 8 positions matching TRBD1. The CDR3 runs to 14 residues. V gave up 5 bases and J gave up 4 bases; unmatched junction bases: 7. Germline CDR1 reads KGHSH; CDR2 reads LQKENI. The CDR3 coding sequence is TGTGCCAGCTCAGCGCGACAGGGGAATTACGAGCAGTACTTC. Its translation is CASSARQGNYEQYF.

Written as DNA, the CDR3 is TGTGCCAGTGGTCCCAGAGGCGGGGTCTCCTACAATGAGCAGTTCTTC. Translated, it gives CASGPRGGVSYNEQFF. The rearrangement uses TRBV19 and TRBJ2-1; D might be TRBD2 (6 bases). CDR3 length equals 16 residues. V was pared by 8 bases and J by 0 bases, with 17 bases between. Germline CDR1 LNHDA, CDR2 SQIVND (reference sequence).

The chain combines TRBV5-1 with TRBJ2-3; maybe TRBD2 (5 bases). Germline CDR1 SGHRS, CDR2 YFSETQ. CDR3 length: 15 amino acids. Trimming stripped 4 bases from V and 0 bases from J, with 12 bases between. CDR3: CASSPPGYSTDTQYF. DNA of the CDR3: TGCGCCAGCAGCCCCCCGGGGTATAGCACAGATACGCAGTATTTT. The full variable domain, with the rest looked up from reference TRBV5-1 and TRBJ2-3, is KAGVTQTPRYLIKTRGQQVTLSCSPISGHRSVSWYQQTPGQGLQFLFEYFSETQRNKGNFPGRFSGRQFSNSRSEMNVSTLELGDSALYLCASSPPGYSTDTQYFGPGTRLTVL.

DNA of the CDR3: TGTGCCAGCAGCCAAGAGGCTAGGTTTCTGAATGAGCAGTTCTTC. Its translation: CASSQEARFLNEQFF. This sequence joins TRBV3-1 (or the pseudogene TRBV3-2) and TRBJ2-1; D remains unclear. Germline V gene sequence: CDR1 LGHDT, CDR2 YNNKEL (reference sequence). CDR3 size: 15 residues. Trimming left V 0 bases short and J 7 bases short, with 13 bases between.

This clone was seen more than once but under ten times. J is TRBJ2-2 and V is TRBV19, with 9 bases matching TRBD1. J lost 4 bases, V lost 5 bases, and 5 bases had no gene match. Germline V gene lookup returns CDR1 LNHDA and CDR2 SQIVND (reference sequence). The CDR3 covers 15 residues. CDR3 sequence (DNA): TGTGCCAGTAGTCGAGGACAGGGGAGCACCGGGGAGCTGTTTTTT. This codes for CASSRGQGSTGELFF.

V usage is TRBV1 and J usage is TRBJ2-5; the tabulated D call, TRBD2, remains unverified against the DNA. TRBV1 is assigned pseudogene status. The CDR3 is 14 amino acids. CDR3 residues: CTSSHPKRGRPTYF. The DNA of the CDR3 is TGCACCAGCAGCCACCCCAAGCGGGGCCGCCCGACTTACTTC.

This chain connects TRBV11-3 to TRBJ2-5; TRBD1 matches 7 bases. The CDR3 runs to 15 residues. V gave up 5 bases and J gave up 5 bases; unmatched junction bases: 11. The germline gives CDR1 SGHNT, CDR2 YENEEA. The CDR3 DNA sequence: TGTGCCAGCAGCACTGGGCGAGGGGGCCGGGAGACCCAGTACTTC. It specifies CASSTGRGGRETQYF. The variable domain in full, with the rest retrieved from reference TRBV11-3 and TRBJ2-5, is EAGVVQSPRYKIIEKKQPVAFWCNPISGHNTLYWYLQNLGQGPELLIRYENEEAVDDSQLPKDRFSAERLKGVDSTLKIQPAELGDSAVYLCASSTGRGGRETQYFGPGTRLLVL.

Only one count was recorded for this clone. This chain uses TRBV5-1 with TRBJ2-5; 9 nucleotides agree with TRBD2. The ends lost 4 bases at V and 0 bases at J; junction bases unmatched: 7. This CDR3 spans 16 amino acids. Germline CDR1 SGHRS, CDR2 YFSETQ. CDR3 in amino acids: CASSGGLASNQETQYF. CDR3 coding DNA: TGCGCCAGCAGCGGAGGACTAGCGAGCAACCAAGAGACCCAGTACTTC.

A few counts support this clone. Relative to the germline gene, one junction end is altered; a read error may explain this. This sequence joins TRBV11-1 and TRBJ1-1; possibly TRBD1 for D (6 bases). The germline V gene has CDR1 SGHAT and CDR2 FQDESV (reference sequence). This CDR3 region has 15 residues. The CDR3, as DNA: TGTGCCAGCAGTTTAGATGACAGGTCATATGGTGAAGCTTTCTTT. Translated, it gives CASSLDDRSYGEAFF.

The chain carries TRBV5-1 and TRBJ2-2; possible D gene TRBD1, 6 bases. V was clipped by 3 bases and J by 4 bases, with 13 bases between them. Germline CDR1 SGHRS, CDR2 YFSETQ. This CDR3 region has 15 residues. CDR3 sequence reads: CASSSRGSGTGELFF. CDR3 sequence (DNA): TGCGCCAGCAGCTCTAGGGGGTCCGGCACCGGGGAGCTGTTTTTT. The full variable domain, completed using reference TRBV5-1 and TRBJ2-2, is KAGVTQTPRYLIKTRGQQVTLSCSPISGHRSVSWYQQTPGQGLQFLFEYFSETQRNKGNFPGRFSGRQFSNSRSEMNVSTLELGDSALYLCASSSRGSGTGELFFGEGSRLTVL.

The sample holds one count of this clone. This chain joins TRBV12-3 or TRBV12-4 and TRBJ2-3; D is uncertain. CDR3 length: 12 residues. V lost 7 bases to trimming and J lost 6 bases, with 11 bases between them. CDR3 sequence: CASTLMRDTQYF. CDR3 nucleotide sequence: TGTGCCAGCACCCTCATGCGGGATACGCAGTATTTT.

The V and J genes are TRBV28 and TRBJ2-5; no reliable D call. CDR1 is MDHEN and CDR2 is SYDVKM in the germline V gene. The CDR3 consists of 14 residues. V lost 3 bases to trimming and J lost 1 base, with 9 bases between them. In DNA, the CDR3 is TGTGCCAGCAGTTTCCCCTCGTTCCAAGAGACCCAGTACTTC. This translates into CASSFPSFQETQYF.

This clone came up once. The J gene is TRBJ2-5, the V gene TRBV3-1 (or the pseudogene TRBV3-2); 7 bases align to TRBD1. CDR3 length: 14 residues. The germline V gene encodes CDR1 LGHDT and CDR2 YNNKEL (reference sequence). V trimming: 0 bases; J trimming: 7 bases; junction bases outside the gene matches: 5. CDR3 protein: CASSQDRGLGTQYF. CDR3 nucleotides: TGTGCCAGCAGCCAAGATAGGGGGCTGGGGACCCAGTACTTC.

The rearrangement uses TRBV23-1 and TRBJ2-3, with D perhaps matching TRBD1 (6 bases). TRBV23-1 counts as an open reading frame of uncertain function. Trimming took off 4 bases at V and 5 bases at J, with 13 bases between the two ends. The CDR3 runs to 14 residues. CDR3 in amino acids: CASSPRGFLDTQYF. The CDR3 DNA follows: TGCGCCAGCAGTCCCAGGGGCTTCTTAGATACGCAGTATTTT.

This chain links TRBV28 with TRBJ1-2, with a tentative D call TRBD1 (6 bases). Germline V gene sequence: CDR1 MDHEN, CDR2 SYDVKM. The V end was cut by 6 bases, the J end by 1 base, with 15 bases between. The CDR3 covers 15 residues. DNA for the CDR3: TGTGCCAGCAGGGACAGCAGTAGGGTTAACTATGGCTACACCTTC. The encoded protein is CASRDSSRVNYGYTF.

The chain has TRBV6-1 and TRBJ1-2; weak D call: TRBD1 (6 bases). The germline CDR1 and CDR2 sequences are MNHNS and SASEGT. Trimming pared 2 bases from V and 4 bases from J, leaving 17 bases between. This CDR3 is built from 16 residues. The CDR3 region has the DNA TGTGCCAGCAGTGAATTCGGGGGGGGCAGGATCTATGGCTACACCTTC. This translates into CASSEFGGGRIYGYTF.

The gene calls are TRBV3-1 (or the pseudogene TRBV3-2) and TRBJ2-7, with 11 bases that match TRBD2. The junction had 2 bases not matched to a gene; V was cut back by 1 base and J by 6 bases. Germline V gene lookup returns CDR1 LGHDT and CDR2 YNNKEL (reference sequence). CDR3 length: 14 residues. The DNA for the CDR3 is TGTGCCAGCAGCCAAGCTAGCGGGGGGCTCGAGCAGTACTTC. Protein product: CASSQASGGLEQYF.

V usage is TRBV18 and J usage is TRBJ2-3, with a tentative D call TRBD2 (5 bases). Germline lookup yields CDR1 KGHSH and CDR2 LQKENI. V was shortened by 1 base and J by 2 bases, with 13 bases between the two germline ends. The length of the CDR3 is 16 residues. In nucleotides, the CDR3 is TGTGCCAGCTCACCACTAAGGACTGAAGTCACAGATACGCAGTATTTT. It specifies CASSPLRTEVTDTQYF.

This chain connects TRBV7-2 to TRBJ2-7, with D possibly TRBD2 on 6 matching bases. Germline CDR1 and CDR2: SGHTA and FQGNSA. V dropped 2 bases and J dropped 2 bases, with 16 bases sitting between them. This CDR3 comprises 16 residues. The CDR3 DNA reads TGTGCCAGCAGCTTATGGCAGCCCCCGGGGGCCTACGAGCAGTACTTC. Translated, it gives CASSLWQPPGAYEQYF.

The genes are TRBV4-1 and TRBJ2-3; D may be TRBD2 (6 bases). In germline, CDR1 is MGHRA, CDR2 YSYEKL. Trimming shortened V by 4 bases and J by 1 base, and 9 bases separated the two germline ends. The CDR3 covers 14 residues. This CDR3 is CASSPGGGTDTQYF. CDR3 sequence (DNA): TGCGCCAGCAGCCCCGGAGGGGGCACAGATACGCAGTATTTT.

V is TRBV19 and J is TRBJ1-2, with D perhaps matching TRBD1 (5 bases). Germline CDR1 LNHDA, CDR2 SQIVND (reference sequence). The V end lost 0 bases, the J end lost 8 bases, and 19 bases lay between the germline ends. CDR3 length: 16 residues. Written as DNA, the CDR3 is TGTGCCAGTAGTATAGAGGTACTCGGCGGGGGAGAAGGCTACACCTTC. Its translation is CASSIEVLGGGEGYTF.

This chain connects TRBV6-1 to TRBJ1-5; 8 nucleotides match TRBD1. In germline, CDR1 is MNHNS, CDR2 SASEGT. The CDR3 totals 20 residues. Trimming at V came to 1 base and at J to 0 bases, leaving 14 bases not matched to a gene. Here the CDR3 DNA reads TGTGCCAGCAGTGAAGGGGTTAAGATCGACAGGGGCTATAGCAATCAGCCCCAGCATTTT. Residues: CASSEGVKIDRGYSNQPQHF.

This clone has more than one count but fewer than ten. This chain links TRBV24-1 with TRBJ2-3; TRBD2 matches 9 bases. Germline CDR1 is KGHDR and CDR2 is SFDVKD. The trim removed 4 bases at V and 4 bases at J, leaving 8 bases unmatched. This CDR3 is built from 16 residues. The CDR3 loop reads CATSERQREVADTQYF. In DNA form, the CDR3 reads TGTGCCACCAGTGAACGCCAGCGGGAGGTTGCAGATACGCAGTATTTT.

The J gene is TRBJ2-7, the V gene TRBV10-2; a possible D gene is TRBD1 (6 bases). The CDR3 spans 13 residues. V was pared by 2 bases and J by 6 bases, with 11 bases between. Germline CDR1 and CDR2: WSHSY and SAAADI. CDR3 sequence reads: CASSEVRGGEQYF. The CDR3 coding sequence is TGCGCCAGCAGTGAGGTCAGGGGTGGCGAGCAGTACTTC.

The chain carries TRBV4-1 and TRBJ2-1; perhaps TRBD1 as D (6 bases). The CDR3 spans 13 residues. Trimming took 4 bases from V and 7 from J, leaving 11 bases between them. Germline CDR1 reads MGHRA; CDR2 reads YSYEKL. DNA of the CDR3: TGCGCCAGCAGCCTGACCAGGGGTAATGAGCAGTTCTTC. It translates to CASSLTRGNEQFF.

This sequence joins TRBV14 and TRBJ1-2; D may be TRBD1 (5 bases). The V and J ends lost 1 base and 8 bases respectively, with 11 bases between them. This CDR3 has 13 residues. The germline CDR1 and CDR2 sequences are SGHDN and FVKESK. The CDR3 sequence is CASSQVGGEGYTF. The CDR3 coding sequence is TGTGCCAGCAGCCAAGTCGGGGGGGAAGGCTACACCTTC.